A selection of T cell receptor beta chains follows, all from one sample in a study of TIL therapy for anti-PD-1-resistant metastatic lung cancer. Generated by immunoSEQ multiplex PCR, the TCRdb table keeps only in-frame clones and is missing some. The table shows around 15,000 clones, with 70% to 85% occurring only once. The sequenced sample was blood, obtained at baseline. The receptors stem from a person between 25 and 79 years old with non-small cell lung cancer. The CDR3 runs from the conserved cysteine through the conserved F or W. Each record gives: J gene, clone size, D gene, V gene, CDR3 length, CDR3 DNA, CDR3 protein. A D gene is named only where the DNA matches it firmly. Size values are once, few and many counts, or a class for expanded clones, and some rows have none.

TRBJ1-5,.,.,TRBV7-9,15,TGTGCCAGCAGCCCGTCGGGGGATAGCAATCAGCCCCAGCATTTT,CASSPSGDSNQPQHF
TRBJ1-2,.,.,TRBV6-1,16,TGTGCCAGCAGTGAAGCCGACAGACCGTACCCCTATGGCTACACCTTC,CASSEADRPYPYGYTF
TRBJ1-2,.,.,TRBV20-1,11,TGCAGTGCTAGATCGCTAGCTGGCTACACCTTC,CSARSLAGYTF
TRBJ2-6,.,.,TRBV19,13,TGTGCCAGTAATCCTTCCGGGGCCAACGTCCTGACTTTC,CASNPSGANVLTF
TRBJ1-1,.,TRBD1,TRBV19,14,TGTGCCAGTAGTCCACGGACAGGAGGCACTGAAGCTTTCTTT,CASSPRTGGTEAFF
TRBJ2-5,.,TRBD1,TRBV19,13,TGTGCCAGTAGTACTGACAGGGGAGAGACCCAGTACTTC,CASSTDRGETQYF
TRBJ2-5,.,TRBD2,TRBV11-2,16,TGTGCCAGCAGCTCCCTCACGGGGGGGGCGGGGAAGACCCAGTACTTC,CASSSLTGGAGKTQYF
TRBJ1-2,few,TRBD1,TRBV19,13,TGTGCCAGTAGTTCGGACAGGGGCTATGGCTACACCTTC,CASSSDRGYGYTF
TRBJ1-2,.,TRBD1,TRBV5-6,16,TGTGCCAGCAGCTCTGGCACCGGGACAGGGCACTATGGCTACACCTTC,CASSSGTGTGHYGYTF
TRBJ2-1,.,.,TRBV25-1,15,TGTGCCAGCAGTGCGGCGGATCACCTGGGGAATGAGCAGTTCTTC,CASSAADHLGNEQFF
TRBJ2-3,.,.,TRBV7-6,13,TGTGCCAGCAGCTTAGATGAATCAGATACGCAGTATTTT,CASSLDESDTQYF
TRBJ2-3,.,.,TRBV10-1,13,TGCGCCAGCAGTGAACATCCCCCAGATACGCAGTATTTT,CASSEHPPDTQYF
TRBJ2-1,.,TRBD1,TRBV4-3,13,TGCGCCAGCAGCCCGGGACAGAACAATGAGCAGTTCTTC,CASSPGQNNEQFF
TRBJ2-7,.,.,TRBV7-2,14,TGTGCCAGCAGCTTAGCATCTAACTCCTACGAGCAGTACTTC,CASSLASNSYEQYF
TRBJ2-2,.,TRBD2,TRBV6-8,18,TGTGCCAGCAGTTATGCGACTAGCGGGGGCCAGAACACCGGGGAGCTGTTTTTT,CASSYATSGGQNTGELFF
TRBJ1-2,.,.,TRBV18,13,TGTGCCAGCTCCCAGGGTGGGCAATATGGCTACACCTTC,CASSQGGQYGYTF
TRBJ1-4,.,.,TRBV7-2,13,TGTGCCAGCAGCCCCGGGGGTGGGGAAAAACTGTTTTTT,CASSPGGGEKLFF
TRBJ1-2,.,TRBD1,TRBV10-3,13,TGTGCCATCAGCCCCGGACAGGGAGGGGGCTACACCTTC,CAISPGQGGGYTF
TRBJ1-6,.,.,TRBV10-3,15,TGTGCCACCGTCCGGGGGATGGGGGATAATTCACCCCTCCACTTT,CATVRGMGDNSPLHF
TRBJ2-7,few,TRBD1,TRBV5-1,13,TGCGCCAGCAGCCCGAGGACAGGGGACGAGCAGTACTTC,CASSPRTGDEQYF
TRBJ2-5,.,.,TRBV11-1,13,TGTGCCAGCCGGAGGACACTCCAAGAGACCCAGTACTTC,CASRRTLQETQYF
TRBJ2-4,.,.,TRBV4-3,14,TGCGCCAGCAGCCAAGGGCCATCCCAGAACATTCAGTACTTC,CASSQGPSQNIQYF
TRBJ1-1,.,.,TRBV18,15,TGTGCCAGCTCACTAATGACAGGACTGAACACTGAAGCTTTCTTT,CASSLMTGLNTEAFF
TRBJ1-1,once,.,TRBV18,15,TGTGCCAGCTCACCAAATCAGGGGACCTTCACTGAAGCTTTCTTT,CASSPNQGTFTEAFF
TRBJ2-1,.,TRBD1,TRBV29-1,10,TGCAGCGTTGGACAGGGTGAGCAGTTCTTC,CSVGQGEQFF
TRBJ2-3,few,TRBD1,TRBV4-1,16,TGCGCCAGCAGCCATCCGCCGGGACAGGGGACAGATACGCAGTATTTT,CASSHPPGQGTDTQYF
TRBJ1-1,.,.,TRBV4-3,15,TGCGCCAGCAGCCGGTCTGGACAGAGGAACACTGAAGCTTTCTTT,CASSRSGQRNTEAFF
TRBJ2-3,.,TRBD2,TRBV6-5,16,TGTGCCAGCAGTTATCGTGAGCGGGGGGGCACAGATACGCAGTATTTT,CASSYRERGGTDTQYF
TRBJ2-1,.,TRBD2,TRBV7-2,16,TGTGCCAGCAGCCCACAAGGCGCGGGGGGGAGAAATGAGCAGTTCTTC,CASSPQGAGGRNEQFF
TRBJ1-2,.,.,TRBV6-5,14,TGTGCCAGCAGTTACTCGAGGGACAACTATGGCTACACCTTC,CASSYSRDNYGYTF
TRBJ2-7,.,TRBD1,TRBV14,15,TGTGCCAGCAGCCCCTGGACAGGGGCGGTATACGAGCAGTACTTC,CASSPWTGAVYEQYF
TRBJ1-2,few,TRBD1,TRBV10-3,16,TGTGCCATCAGTGACCTAGGGGGACAGGGGAGTGAAGGCTACACCTTC,CAISDLGGQGSEGYTF
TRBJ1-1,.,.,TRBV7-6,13,TGTGCCAGCAGAGGGGACCTCAACACTGAAGCTTTCTTT,CASRGDLNTEAFF
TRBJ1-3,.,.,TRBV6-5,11,TGTGCCAGCGGGACCGCGCCGACCATATATTTT,CASGTAPTIYF
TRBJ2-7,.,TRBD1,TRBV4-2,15,TGTGCCAGCAGCCAAGCCGGGACAGAACCCTACGAGCAGTACTTC,CASSQAGTEPYEQYF
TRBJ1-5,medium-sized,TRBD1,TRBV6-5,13,TGTGCCAGCAGTTTTACAGGGGAACAGCCCCAGCATTTT,CASSFTGEQPQHF
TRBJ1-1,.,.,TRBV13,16,TGTGCCAGCAGCTTAGTAACAGGACAGAGTCCCAGTGAAGCTTTCTTT,CASSLVTGQSPSEAFF
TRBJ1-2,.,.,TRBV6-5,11,TGTGCCAGCAAGGCCAGATATGGCTACACCTTC,CASKARYGYTF
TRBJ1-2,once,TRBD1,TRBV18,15,TGTGCCAGCTCACCACCGACCCAGGGGGCTGTTGGCTACACCTTC,CASSPPTQGAVGYTF
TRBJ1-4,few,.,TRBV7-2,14,TGTGCCAGCAGCTTGCCCGGGACAACGGAAAAACTGTTTTTT,CASSLPGTTEKLFF
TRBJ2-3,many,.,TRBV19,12,TGTGCCAGTAGTATCGGAACAGATACGCAGTATTTT,CASSIGTDTQYF
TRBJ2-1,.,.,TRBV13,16,TGTGCCAGCAGCTTAGGGGGGACGAGCTCCTACAATGAGCAGTTCTTC,CASSLGGTSSYNEQFF
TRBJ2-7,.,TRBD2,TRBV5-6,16,TGTGCCAGCAGCTTGTGGTTTTTGCGGGGGGGCTACGAGCAGTACTTC,CASSLWFLRGGYEQYF
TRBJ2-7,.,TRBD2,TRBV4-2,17,TGTGCCAGCAGCCAGGTGGATTTAGCGGGAGGATCCTACGAGCAGTACTTC,CASSQVDLAGGSYEQYF
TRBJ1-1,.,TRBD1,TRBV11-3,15,TGTGCCAGCAGCCGGGAGGACAGGGCGAACACTGAAGCTTTCTTT,CASSREDRANTEAFF
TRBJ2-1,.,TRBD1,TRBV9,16,TGTGCCAGCAGCGGGACAGGGGCAATATTGGGCAATGAGCAGTTCTTC,CASSGTGAILGNEQFF
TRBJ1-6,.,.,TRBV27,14,TGTGCCAGCAGTCCGGGGGGGCCTAATTCACCCCTCCACTTT,CASSPGGPNSPLHF
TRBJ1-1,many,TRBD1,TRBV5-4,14,TGTGCCAGCCACCTTCGACAGGGGATAACTGAAGCTTTCTTT,CASHLRQGITEAFF
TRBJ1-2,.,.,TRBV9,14,TGTGCCAGCAGCGCTAGTGCGCGCGACTATGGCTACACCTTC,CASSASARDYGYTF
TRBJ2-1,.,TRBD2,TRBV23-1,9,TGTATAGCGGGCAATGAGCAGTTCTTC,CIAGNEQFF
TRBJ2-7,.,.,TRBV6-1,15,TGTGCCAGCAGTGAAGGCCCGACTGACGGGTACGAGCAGTACTTC,CASSEGPTDGYEQYF
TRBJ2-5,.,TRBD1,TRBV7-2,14,TGTGCCAGCAGCCTAGGGACAGGGGGAAAGACCCAGTACTTC,CASSLGTGGKTQYF
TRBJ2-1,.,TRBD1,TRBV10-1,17,TGCGCCAGCAGTGAGTCCAGACAGGGTACCAATTACAATGAGCAGTTCTTC,CASSESRQGTNYNEQFF
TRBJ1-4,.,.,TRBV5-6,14,TGTGCCAGCAGCTCCCCCGGGCGAAATGAAAAACTGTTTTTT,CASSSPGRNEKLFF